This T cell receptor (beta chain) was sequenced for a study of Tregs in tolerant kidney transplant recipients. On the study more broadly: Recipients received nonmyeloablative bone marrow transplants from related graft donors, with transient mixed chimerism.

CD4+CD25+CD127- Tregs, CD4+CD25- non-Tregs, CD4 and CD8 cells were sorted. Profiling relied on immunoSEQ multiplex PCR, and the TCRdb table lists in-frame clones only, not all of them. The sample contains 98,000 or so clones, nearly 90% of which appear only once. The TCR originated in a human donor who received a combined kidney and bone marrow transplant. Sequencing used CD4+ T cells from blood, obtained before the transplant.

CDR3 sequence reads: CASSPREQGSSAQHF. In nucleotides, the CDR3 is TGTGCCAGCTCACCAAGAGAACAGGGTTCGTCAGCCCAGCATTTT. The genes are TRBV18 and TRBJ1-5; D might be TRBD1 (6 bases). The V end lost 2 bases, the J end lost 11 bases, and 19 bases lay between the germline ends. Germline V gene sequence: CDR1 KGHSH, CDR2 LQKENI. The CDR3 totals 15 residues. The full variable domain, its missing parts supplied by reference TRBV18 and TRBJ1-5, is NAGVMQNPRHLVRRRGQEARLRCSPMKGHSHVYWYRQLPEEGLKFMVYLQKENIIDESGMPKERFSAEFPKEGPSILRIQQVVRGDSAAYFCASSPREQGSSAQHFGDGTRLSIL.